The 23 T cell receptor beta chains in this list originate from one sample, sequenced in a study of blood T cell repertoires in COVID-19. Sequencing was performed with immunoSEQ multiplex PCR; in TCRdb, only in-frame clones are kept and a portion is missing. The data show 250,000 to 300,000 clones, 75% to 90% seen once. The specimen sequenced was peripheral blood. These receptors all come from a man in his sixties who had recovered from COVID-19.

Turning to this clone: Germline and junction disagree at one end, which may indicate a read error. This sample also contains other DNA sequences that code for the same CDR3. CDR3 residues: CASSFSLRTSGQETQYF. The DNA of the CDR3 is TGTGCCAGCAGCTTTTCTCTCCGGACTAGCGGACAAGAAACCCAGTACTTC. This rearrangement joins TRBV5-4 to TRBJ2-5, with TRBD2 matching 10 bases. The germline V gene has CDR1 SGHNT and CDR2 YYREEE (reference sequence). The CDR3 has 17 amino acids.

This clone was counted once. V gene TRBV9 combines with J gene TRBJ2-7, with 10 bases matching TRBD1. This CDR3 is built from 16 residues. Germline V CDR1 and CDR2: SGDLS, YYNGEE. Trimming took 0 bases from V and 4 from J; bases not matched to a gene: 7. CDR3 residues: CASSVGGDRGRYEQYF. CDR3 bases: TGTGCCAGCAGCGTAGGGGGCGACAGGGGGCGTTACGAGCAGTACTTC.

This chain links TRBV19 with TRBJ2-1; 10 bases align to TRBD2. Germline lookup yields CDR1 LNHDA and CDR2 SQIVND (reference sequence). V was pared by 1 base and J by 0 bases, with 3 bases of the junction left unmatched. This CDR3 region has 17 residues. CDR3 protein: CASSIGTSGLSYNEQFF. The CDR3 nucleotides read TGTGCCAGTAGTATAGGGACTAGCGGCCTCTCCTACAATGAGCAGTTCTTC. The entire variable domain, with the rest obtained from reference TRBV19 and TRBJ2-1, is as follows: DGGITQSPKYLFRKEGQNVTLSCEQNLNHDAMYWYRQDPGQGLRLIYYSQIVNDFQKGDIAEGYSVSREKKESFPLTVTSAQKNPTAFYLCASSIGTSGLSYNEQFFGPGTRLTVL.

J is TRBJ2-3 and V is TRBV7-2, with D hard to call. The CDR3 extends over 12 amino acids. Germline V gives CDR1 SGHTA, CDR2 FQGNSA. V was pared by 3 bases and J by 8 bases, with 9 bases between. The CDR3 reads CASSLGIGTQYF. The CDR3 DNA reads as TGTGCCAGCAGCTTGGGCATCGGTACGCAGTATTTT.

This sequence joins TRBV5-4 and TRBJ1-1, with TRBD1 identical over 9 bases. The CDR3 covers 14 residues. The V and J ends lost 0 bases and 7 bases, in that order; junction bases with no gene match: 4. Germline lookup yields CDR1 SGHNT and CDR2 YYREEE (reference sequence). In DNA, the CDR3 is TGTGCCAGCAGCTTGGGGACAGGGGCTCGTGAAGCTTTCTTT. Its translation is CASSLGTGAREAFF.

This clone has a handful of counts. The chain joins TRBV14 to TRBJ2-5; 16 nucleotides agree with TRBD2. V was pared by 1 base and J by 2 bases, with 10 bases of the junction left unmatched. The length of the CDR3 is 20 residues. Per germline, CDR1 SGHDN and CDR2 FVKESK. The CDR3 loop reads CASSQASNPGLAGGQETQYF. Written as DNA, the CDR3 is TGTGCCAGCAGCCAAGCTTCTAATCCGGGACTAGCGGGAGGGCAAGAGACCCAGTACTTC.

The chain recombines TRBV9 with TRBJ2-3, with 8 bases lining up with TRBD1. The germline V gene encodes CDR1 SGDLS and CDR2 YYNGEE. The CDR3 contains 13 residues. V lost 7 bases, J lost 2 bases, and 3 bases stayed unmatched. Here the CDR3 reads CASGQGNTDTQYF. CDR3 DNA: TGTGCCAGCGGACAGGGCAACACAGATACGCAGTATTTT. Looking up the rest from reference TRBV9 and TRBJ2-3 gives the full variable domain: DSGVTQTPKHLITATGQRVTLRCSPRSGDLSVYWYQQSLDQGLQFLIQYYNGEERAKGNILERFSAQQFPDLHSELNLSSLELGDSALYFCASGQGNTDTQYFGPGTRLTVL.

The chain links TRBV10-3 to TRBJ2-5; 7 nucleotides line up with TRBD1. V dropped 10 bases and J dropped 1; count of bases not matched to a gene: 9. Germline V gene data show CDR1 as ENHRY and CDR2 as SYGVKD. The CDR3 consists of 14 residues. CDR3 amino acids: CATRRTGLQETQYF. For the CDR3, the DNA is TGTGCCACCCGACGGACAGGCCTCCAAGAGACCCAGTACTTC.

The chain combines TRBV10-2 with TRBJ1-3; D possibly corresponds to TRBD1 (5 bases). Germline V lookup: CDR1 WSHSY, CDR2 SAAADI. The CDR3 covers 15 residues. Deletions cut 7 bases from V and 0 bases from J, with 13 bases between. The CDR3: CASTLQELSGNTIYF. CDR3 DNA: TGCGCCAGCACCCTACAGGAGCTCTCTGGAAACACCATATATTTT.

The chain employs TRBV20-1 and TRBJ2-5, with D perhaps given as TRBD1 or TRBD2 (6 bases each). The CDR3 totals 13 residues. V was clipped by 6 bases and J by 8 bases, with 19 bases between them. Germline assignment: CDR1 DFQATT and CDR2 SNEGSKA (reference sequence). CDR3 nucleotide sequence: TGCAGTGCAAGTGGGGGGCCGGGCGGAACCCAGTACTTC. Translated: CSASGGPGGTQYF.

The rearrangement joins TRBV30 to TRBJ2-7, with D possibly TRBD2 on 5 matching bases. From germline, CDR1 is GTSNPN and CDR2 SVGIG (reference sequence). The V end was cut by 0 bases, the J end by 7 bases, with 13 bases between. The length of the CDR3 is 13 residues. The CDR3, as DNA: TGTGCCTGGAGTGTAGACTATAGAGCGGAGCAGTACTTC. Translation: CAWSVDYRAEQYF.

V gene TRBV3-1 (or the pseudogene TRBV3-2) combines with J gene TRBJ2-5; tentatively, D is TRBD1 (5 bases). V was pared by 4 bases and J by 2 bases, with 8 bases between. The CDR3 runs to 13 residues. Germline CDR1 reads LGHDT; CDR2 reads YNNKEL (reference sequence). The CDR3: CASSRRQQETQYF. The CDR3 nucleotides read TGTGCCAGCAGCCGACGACAGCAAGAGACCCAGTACTTC.

The chain employs TRBV6-5 and TRBJ2-1, with 7 positions matching TRBD2. Germline-derived CDR1 and CDR2 are MNHEY and SVGAGI. The junction had 7 bases not matched to a gene; V was cut back by 4 bases and J by 7 bases. The CDR3 consists of 14 residues. CDR3 DNA: TGTGCCAGCAGTTCGAGACTAGCTAGAAATGAGCAGTTCTTC. This gives the protein CASSSRLARNEQFF.

This chain links TRBV7-9 with TRBJ1-2; 11 bases align to TRBD1. This CDR3 is built from 19 residues. V gave up 5 bases and J gave up 6 bases; unmatched junction bases: 20. Germline CDR1 and CDR2: SEHNR and FQNEAQ (reference sequence). The CDR3 nucleotides are TGTGCCAGCAGCGGAAACACGCTCCCCTCCGGACAGGGGGCAGATGGCTACACCTTC. Encoded protein: CASSGNTLPSGQGADGYTF. The full variable domain, completed using reference TRBV7-9 and TRBJ1-2, is DTGVSQNPRHKITKRGQNVTFRCDPISEHNRLYWYRQTLGQGPEFLTYFQNEAQLEKSRLLSDRFSAERPKGSFSTLEIQRTEQGDSAMYLCASSGNTLPSGQGADGYTFGSGTRLTVV.

The chain is built from TRBV2 and TRBJ1-5, with D tentatively TRBD1 (5 bases). Trimming pared 4 bases from V and 7 bases from J, leaving 14 bases between. The germline CDR1 and CDR2 sequences are SNHLY and FYNNEI. The CDR3 is 14 residues long. The CDR3, as DNA: TGTGCCAGCAGTGTCCAAGGGGTGGACCAGCCCCAGCATTTT. Translation: CASSVQGVDQPQHF.

The rearrangement links TRBV14 to TRBJ1-6; D not resolved. This CDR3 has 17 residues. V lost 0 bases to trimming and J lost 0 bases, with 9 bases between them. Germline CDR1 SGHDN, CDR2 FVKESK. The DNA for the CDR3 is TGTGCCAGCAGCCAAGAAACCCTTAGCTCCTATAATTCACCCCTCCACTTT. Translation: CASSQETLSSYNSPLHF.

V gene TRBV6-5 combines with J gene TRBJ2-5; tentatively, D is TRBD2 (6 bases). V was pared by 6 bases and J by 1 base, with 12 bases between. The germline V gene encodes CDR1 MNHEY and CDR2 SVGAGI. This CDR3 has 14 residues. The CDR3 nucleotides read TGTGCCAGCAGCCAAGGCGGGATCCAAGAGACCCAGTACTTC. Its protein product is CASSQGGIQETQYF.

Only one count was recorded for this clone. This chain joins TRBV7-9 and TRBJ1-1, with D possibly matching TRBD1 (5 bases). The V end was cut by 0 bases, the J end by 0 bases, with 8 bases between. The CDR3 covers 15 residues. The germline V gene has CDR1 SEHNR and CDR2 FQNEAQ (reference sequence). In DNA, the CDR3 is TGTGCCAGCAGCTTAGCCCAGGGCATGAACACTGAAGCTTTCTTT. This sequence encodes CASSLAQGMNTEAFF.

The V gene is TRBV7-2, the J gene TRBJ1-6, with TRBD1 identical over 8 bases. Looked up from germline, CDR1 is SGHTA and CDR2 is FQGNSA. V dropped 7 bases and J dropped 11; count of bases not matched to a gene: 10. The CDR3 is made up of 14 amino acids. CDR3 DNA sequence: TGTGCCAGCACCCCGGGACAGGTGAAGGCACCCCTCCACTTT. Residues: CASTPGQVKAPLHF.

V usage is TRBV19 and J usage is TRBJ2-1, with a possible D match to TRBD2 (6 bases). Germline CDR1 and CDR2: LNHDA and SQIVND (reference sequence). V lost 7 bases to trimming and J lost 7 bases, with 20 bases between them. The CDR3 contains 15 residues. This chain's CDR3 is CASTMGRGYSNEQFF. Written as DNA, the CDR3 is TGTGCCAGTACCATGGGGCGGGGCTATTCGAATGAGCAGTTCTTC.

This clone was seen a single time. J is TRBJ1-1 and V is TRBV28, with 8 positions matching TRBD1. The V and J ends lost 11 bases and 2 bases, in that order; junction bases with no gene match: 7. Germline V CDR1 and CDR2: MDHEN, SYDVKM. The CDR3 length is 13 residues. The DNA of the CDR3 is TGTGCCTGGGGGGACAGGCGAAACACTGAAGCTTTCTTT. Protein product: CAWGDRRNTEAFF.

The rearrangement joins TRBV6-5 to TRBJ2-5, with D possibly TRBD2 on 6 matching bases. Looked up from germline, CDR1 is MNHEY and CDR2 is SVGAGI. V was cut by 8 bases and J by 4 bases, with 14 bases left in between. There are 13 residues in the CDR3. This CDR3 is CASLWGGGETQYF. CDR3 in DNA: TGTGCCAGCCTTTGGGGAGGTGGAGAGACCCAGTACTTC.

The chain is built from TRBV30 and TRBJ1-1; TRBD1 might be the D (6 bases). CDR3 length equals 14 residues. V lost 0 bases, J lost 6 bases, and 14 bases lay in between. Germline V gene lookup returns CDR1 GTSNPN and CDR2 SVGIG (reference sequence). The CDR3 loop is CAWSVPGRGAEAFF. CDR3 DNA sequence: TGTGCCTGGAGTGTTCCGGGGAGGGGGGCTGAAGCTTTCTTT.